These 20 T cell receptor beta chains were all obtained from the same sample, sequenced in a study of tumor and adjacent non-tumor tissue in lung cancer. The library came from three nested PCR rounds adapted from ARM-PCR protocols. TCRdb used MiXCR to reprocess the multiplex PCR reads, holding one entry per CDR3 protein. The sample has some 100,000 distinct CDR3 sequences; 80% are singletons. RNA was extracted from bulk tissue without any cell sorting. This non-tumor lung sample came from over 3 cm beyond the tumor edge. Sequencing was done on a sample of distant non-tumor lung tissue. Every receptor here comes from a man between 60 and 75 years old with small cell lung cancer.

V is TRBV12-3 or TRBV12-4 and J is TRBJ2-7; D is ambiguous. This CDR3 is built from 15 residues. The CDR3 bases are TGTGTCAGCAAAGGACCGTGGATTGAATCCTACGAGCAGTACGTC. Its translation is CVSKGPWIESYEQYV.

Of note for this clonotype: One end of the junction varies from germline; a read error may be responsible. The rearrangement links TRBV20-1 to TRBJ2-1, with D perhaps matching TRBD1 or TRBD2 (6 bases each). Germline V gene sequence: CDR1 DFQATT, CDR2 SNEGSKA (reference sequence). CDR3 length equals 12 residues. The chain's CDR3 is CSVRRGGNEQFF. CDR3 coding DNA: TGCAGTGTTAGAAGAGGGGGGAATGAGCAGTTCTTC.

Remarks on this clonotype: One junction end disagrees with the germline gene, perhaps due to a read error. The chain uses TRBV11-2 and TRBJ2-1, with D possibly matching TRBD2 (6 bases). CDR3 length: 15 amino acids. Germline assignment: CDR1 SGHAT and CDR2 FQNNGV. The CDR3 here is CSSSYLGRDHGEQFF. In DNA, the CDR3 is TGTTCCAGCAGCTACCTGGGGCGGGATCACGGTGAGCAGTTCTTC. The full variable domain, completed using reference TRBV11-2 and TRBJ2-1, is EAGVAQSPRYKIIEKRQSVAFWCNPISGHATLYWYQQILGQGPKLLIQFQNNGVVDDSQLPKDRFSAERLKGVDSTLKIQPAKLEDSAVYLCSSSYLGRDHGEQFFGPGTRLTVL.

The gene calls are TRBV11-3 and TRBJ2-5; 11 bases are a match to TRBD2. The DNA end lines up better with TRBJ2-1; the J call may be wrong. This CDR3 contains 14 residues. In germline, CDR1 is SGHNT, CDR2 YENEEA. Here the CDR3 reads CASRQGLAEETQFF. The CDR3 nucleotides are TGTGCCAGCAGGCAGGGACTAGCGGAAGAGACCCAGTTCTTC.

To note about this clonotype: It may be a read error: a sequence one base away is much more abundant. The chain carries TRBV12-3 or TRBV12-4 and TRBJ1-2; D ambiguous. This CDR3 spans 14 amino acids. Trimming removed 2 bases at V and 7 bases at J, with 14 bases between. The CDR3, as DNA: TGTGCCAGCAGTTTAACCCACTCTGAGTCTGGCTACACCTTC. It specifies CASSLTHSESGYTF.

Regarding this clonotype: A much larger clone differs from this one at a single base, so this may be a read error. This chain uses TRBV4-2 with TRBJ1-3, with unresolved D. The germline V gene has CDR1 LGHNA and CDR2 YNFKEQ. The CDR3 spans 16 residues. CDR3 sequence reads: CASGQEFSGSGNTIYF. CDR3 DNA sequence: TGTGCCAGCGGCCAAGAGTTCAGCGGTTCTGGAAACACCATATATTTT.

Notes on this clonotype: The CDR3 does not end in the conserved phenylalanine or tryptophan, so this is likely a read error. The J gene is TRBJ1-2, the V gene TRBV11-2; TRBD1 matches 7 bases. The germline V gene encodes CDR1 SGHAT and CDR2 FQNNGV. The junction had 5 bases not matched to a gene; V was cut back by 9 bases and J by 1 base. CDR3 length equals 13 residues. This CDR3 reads CASDDRDNYGYTL. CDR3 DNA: TGTGCCAGTGACGACAGGGATAACTATGGCTACACCTTG.

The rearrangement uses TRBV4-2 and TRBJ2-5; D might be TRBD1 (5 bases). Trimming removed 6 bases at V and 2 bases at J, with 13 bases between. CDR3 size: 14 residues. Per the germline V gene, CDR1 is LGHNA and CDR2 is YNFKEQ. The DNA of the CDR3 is TGTGCCAGCAGTCATGGGAACAGGCAAGAGACCCAGTACTTC. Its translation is CASSHGNRQETQYF.

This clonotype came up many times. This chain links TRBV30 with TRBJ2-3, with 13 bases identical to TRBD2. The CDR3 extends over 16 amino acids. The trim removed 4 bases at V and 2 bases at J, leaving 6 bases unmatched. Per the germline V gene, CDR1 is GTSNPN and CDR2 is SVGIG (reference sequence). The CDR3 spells CAWTRGLAGNTDTQYF. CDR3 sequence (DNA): TGTGCCTGGACCAGGGGACTAGCGGGGAACACAGATACGCAGTATTTT.

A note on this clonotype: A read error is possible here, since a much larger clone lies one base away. For the CDR3, the DNA is TGCACTGCTAAAAAACAGCACACCGGGGAGCTGTTTTTT. Translated: CTAKKQHTGELFF. This rearrangement joins TRBV20-1 to TRBJ2-2; D remains ambiguous. This CDR3 spans 13 amino acids. Germline loops: CDR1 DFQATT, CDR2 SNEGSKA (reference sequence).

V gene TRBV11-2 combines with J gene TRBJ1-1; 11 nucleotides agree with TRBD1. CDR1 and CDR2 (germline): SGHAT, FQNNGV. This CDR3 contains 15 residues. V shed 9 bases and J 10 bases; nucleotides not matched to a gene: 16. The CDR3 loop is CASSRGQGARIGAFF. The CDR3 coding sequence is TGTGCCAGTAGCCGAGGACAGGGGGCCCGAATTGGAGCTTTCTTT.

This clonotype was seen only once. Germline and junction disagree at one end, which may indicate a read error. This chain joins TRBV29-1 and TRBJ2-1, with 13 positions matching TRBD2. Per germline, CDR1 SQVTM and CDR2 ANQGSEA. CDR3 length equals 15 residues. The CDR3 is CSLVLLAGGYNEQFF. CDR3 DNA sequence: TGCAGCCTCGTTTTACTAGCGGGAGGGTACAATGAGCAATTCTTC.

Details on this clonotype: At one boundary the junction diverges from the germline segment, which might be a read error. CDR3 in amino acids: CRVEVRPRGTDTQYF. CDR3 DNA: TGCAGAGTTGAAGTACGTCCCAGGGGCACAGATACGCAGTATTTT. The rearrangement links TRBV29-1 to TRBJ2-3, with D possibly TRBD1 on 5 matching bases. Germline V lookup: CDR1 SQVTM, CDR2 ANQGSEA. The CDR3 is 15 residues long.

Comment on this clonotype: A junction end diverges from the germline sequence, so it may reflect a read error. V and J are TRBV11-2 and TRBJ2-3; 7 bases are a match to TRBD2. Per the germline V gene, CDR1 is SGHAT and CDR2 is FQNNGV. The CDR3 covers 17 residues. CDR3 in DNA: TGTGCCTGCAGCTTGGGCCCGGAGGGAGGGGTTCAAGATACGCAGTATTTT. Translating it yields CACSLGPEGGVQDTQYF.

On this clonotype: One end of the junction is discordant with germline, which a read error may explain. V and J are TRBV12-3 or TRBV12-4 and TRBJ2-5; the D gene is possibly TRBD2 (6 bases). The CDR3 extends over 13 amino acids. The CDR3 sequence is CASGSQSGETQCF. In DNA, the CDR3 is TGTGCCAGCGGTTCTCAATCGGGGGAGACCCAGTGCTTC.

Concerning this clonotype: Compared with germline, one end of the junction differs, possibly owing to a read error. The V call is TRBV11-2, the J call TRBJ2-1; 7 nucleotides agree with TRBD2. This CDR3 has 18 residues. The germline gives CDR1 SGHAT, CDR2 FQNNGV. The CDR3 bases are TGTGCCAGTAGCTTAGGAGTAACGGGAGGCTACTCCTACAATGAGCAGTTCTTC. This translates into CASSLGVTGGYSYNEQFF. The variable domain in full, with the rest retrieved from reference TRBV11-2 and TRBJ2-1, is EAGVAQSPRYKIIEKRQSVAFWCNPISGHATLYWYQQILGQGPKLLIQFQNNGVVDDSQLPKDRFSAERLKGVDSTLKIQPAKLEDSAVYLCASSLGVTGGYSYNEQFFGPGTRLTVL.

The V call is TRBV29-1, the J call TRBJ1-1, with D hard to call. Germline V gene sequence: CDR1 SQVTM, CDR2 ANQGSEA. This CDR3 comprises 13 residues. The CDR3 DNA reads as TGCATCGTACTCAGCTCTTATAATACTGAAGCTTTCTTT. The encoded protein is CIVLSSYNTEAFF. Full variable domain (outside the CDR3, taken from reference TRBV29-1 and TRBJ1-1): SAVISQKPSRDICQRGTSLTIQCQVDSQVTMMFWYRQQPGQSLTLIATANQGSEATYESGFVIDKFPISRPNLTFSTLTVSNMSPEDSSIYLCIVLSSYNTEAFFGQGTRLTVV.

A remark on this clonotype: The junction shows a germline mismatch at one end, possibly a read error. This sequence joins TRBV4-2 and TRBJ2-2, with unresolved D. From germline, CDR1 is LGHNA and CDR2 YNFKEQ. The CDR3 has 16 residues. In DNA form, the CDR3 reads TGTGCCAGCAGCAAAGATCTCAGGACGAACATCGGGGAGCTGTTTTTT. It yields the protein CASSKDLRTNIGELFF.

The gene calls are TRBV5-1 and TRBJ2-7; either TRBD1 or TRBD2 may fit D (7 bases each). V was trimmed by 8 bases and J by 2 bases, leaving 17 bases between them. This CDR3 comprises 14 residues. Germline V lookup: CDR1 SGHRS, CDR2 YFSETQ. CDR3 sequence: CARGEAGGAYEQYF. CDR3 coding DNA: TGCGCCAGAGGAGAAGCAGGGGGGGCCTACGAGCAGTACTTC.

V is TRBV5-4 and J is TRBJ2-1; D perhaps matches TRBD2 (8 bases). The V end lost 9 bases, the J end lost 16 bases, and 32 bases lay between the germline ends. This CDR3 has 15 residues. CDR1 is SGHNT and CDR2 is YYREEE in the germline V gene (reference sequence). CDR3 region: CATRLRDRTSGELFF. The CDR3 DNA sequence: TGTGCCACCCGCCTCCGGGACAGAACTAGCGGTGAGCTCTTCTTC.